The 15 T cell receptor beta chains presented below share a single source sample, sequenced in a study of T cells after yellow fever vaccination. Via MiXCR, TCRdb re-called the 5' RACE reads, giving one row per CDR3 protein. The table lists around 310,000 distinct CDR3 sequences, approximately 4.3% of them singletons. Here the sequenced sample was PBMCs, taken 15 days after the yellow fever booster vaccination. The source is a man between 18 and 35 years old who received the YFV17D yellow fever vaccine.

This clonotype has more than one count but fewer than ten. The V call is TRBV7-2, the J call TRBJ2-5; D possibly matches TRBD1 or TRBD2 (6 bases each). V was shortened by 2 bases and J by 3 bases, with 13 bases between the two germline ends. The CDR3 contains 15 residues. The germline V gene encodes CDR1 SGHTA and CDR2 FQGNSA. DNA of the CDR3: TGTGCCAGCAGCTTACCCGGGGGCTACGAAGAGACCCAGTACTTC. Translated: CASSLPGGYEETQYF. Full variable domain (rest looked up from reference TRBV7-2 and TRBJ2-5): GAGVSQSPSNKVTEKGKDVELRCDPISGHTALYWYRQSLGQGLEFLIYFQGNSAPDKSGLPSDRFSAERTGGSVSTLTIQRTQQEDSAVYLCASSLPGGYEETQYFGPGTRLLVL.

This clonotype was counted many times. In nucleotides, the CDR3 is TGCAGTGCTAAAAAGGGTTCAGCGGGGGGAAATACGCAGTATTTT. It is translated as CSAKKGSAGGNTQYF. The chain combines TRBV20-1 with TRBJ2-3; 9 bases agree with TRBD2. J lost 7 bases, V lost 4 bases, and 12 bases had no gene match. The CDR3 sequence is 15 residues long. Germline values: CDR1 DFQATT, CDR2 SNEGSKA (reference sequence).

The genes are TRBV25-1 and TRBJ1-1, with D possibly TRBD1 on 5 matching bases. This CDR3 is built from 10 residues. CDR1 and CDR2 from the germline V gene are MGHDK and SYGVNS. V was trimmed by 8 bases and J by 13 bases, leaving 14 bases between them. This CDR3 is CASGANNIFF. The CDR3 coding sequence is TGTGCCAGCGGGGCTAATAACATTTTCTTT.

This clonotype showed up just once. A much larger clone differs by one base, so this may be a read error. The genes are TRBV24-1 and TRBJ2-3; D may be TRBD1 (7 bases). CDR3 size: 15 residues. The germline CDR1 and CDR2 sequences are KGHDR and SFDVKD. The CDR3 loop is CATSDTRQGGDTLYF. CDR3 DNA: TGTGCCACCAGTGATACCCGACAGGGAGGAGATACGCTGTATTTT.

The chain links TRBV29-1 to TRBJ2-1, with D unclear. This CDR3 is built from 10 residues. V shed 4 bases and J shed 5 bases, with 3 bases lying between them. Germline V CDR1 and CDR2: SQVTM, ANQGSEA. The CDR3 here is CSVGHNEQFF. In DNA form, the CDR3 reads TGCAGCGTTGGGCACAATGAGCAGTTCTTC.

Many counts were recorded for this clonotype. V usage is TRBV5-1 and J usage is TRBJ1-5, with D possibly being TRBD1 (5 bases). This CDR3 spans 13 amino acids. Trimming pared 2 bases from V and 7 bases from J, leaving 10 bases between. Germline assignment: CDR1 SGHRS and CDR2 YFSETQ. In DNA form, the CDR3 reads TGCGCCAGCAGCTTCGGGGCCCGACAGCCCCAGCATTTT. Its translation is CASSFGARQPQHF.

The rearrangement links TRBV5-1 to TRBJ2-5; 9 bases map to TRBD1. J gave up 5 bases and V 3 bases, and 8 bases lay outside the gene matches. The V gene's germline CDR1 is SGHRS and CDR2 YFSETQ. The CDR3 has 15 residues. The CDR3 loop reads CASSSIQGARETQYF. The CDR3 region has the DNA TGCGCCAGCAGCTCAATACAGGGGGCGAGGGAGACCCAGTACTTC.

This clonotype was counted only a few times. The chain uses TRBV30 and TRBJ1-3; no definite D call. This CDR3 comprises 11 residues. Trimming took off 6 bases at V and 2 bases at J, with 5 bases between the two ends. Germline V gene sequence: CDR1 GTSNPN, CDR2 SVGIG (reference sequence). CDR3 in amino acids: CACQPGNTIYF. DNA of the CDR3: TGTGCCTGCCAGCCTGGAAACACCATATATTTT.

The CDR3 bases are TGTGCCAGCAGCTTATCAAGCAACCCTGGCTACACCTTC. It translates to CASSLSSNPGYTF. The V gene is TRBV7-2, the J gene TRBJ1-2; the D is unclear. Germline CDR1 SGHTA, CDR2 FQGNSA. V was shortened by 2 bases and J by 7 bases, with 11 bases between the two germline ends. The CDR3 has 13 amino acids.

This clonotype came up a few times. This rearrangement joins TRBV7-2 to TRBJ1-6, with D unclear. Germline CDR1 is SGHTA and CDR2 is FQGNSA. The V gene lost 0 bases and the J gene lost 6 bases, with 9 bases spanning the gap. The CDR3 runs to 15 residues. The CDR3 is CASSLAARTNSPLHF. For the CDR3, the DNA is TGTGCCAGCAGCTTAGCCGCACGGACTAATTCACCCCTCCACTTT.

This clonotype was detected ten times or more. The chain has TRBV29-1 and TRBJ2-2; tentatively, D is TRBD1 or TRBD2 (5 bases each). From germline, CDR1 is SQVTM and CDR2 ANQGSEA. The V end was cut by 5 bases, the J end by 1 base, with 14 bases between. The CDR3 consists of 15 residues. CDR3 protein: CSVRFGALNTGELFF. The CDR3 nucleotides are TGCAGCGTTCGTTTCGGGGCACTGAACACCGGGGAGCTGTTTTTT.

This clonotype was seen more than once but under ten times. The chain carries TRBV12-3 or TRBV12-4 and TRBJ1-2; D is ambiguous. V was shortened by 6 bases and J by 5 bases, with 10 bases between the two germline ends. CDR3 length equals 12 residues. The CDR3 DNA reads TGTGCCAGCAGAGCTACAGCTTATGGCTACACCTTC. Amino acids: CASRATAYGYTF.

This clonotype was detected many times. This chain uses TRBV20-1 with TRBJ1-5; 7 bases agree with TRBD1. The trim removed 4 bases at V and 0 bases at J, leaving 9 bases unmatched. Germline V gene data show CDR1 as DFQATT and CDR2 as SNEGSKA (reference sequence). CDR3 length: 16 amino acids. The DNA of the CDR3 is TGCAGTGCTATAGCGACAGGGTCGGATAGCAATCAGCCCCAGCATTTT. Translation gives CSAIATGSDSNQPQHF.

This clonotype was seen repeatedly, ten times or more. The J gene is TRBJ2-3, the V gene TRBV4-3, with 11 bases identical to TRBD2. V was pared by 0 bases and J by 5 bases, with 4 bases of the junction left unmatched. Germline-derived CDR1 and CDR2 are LGHNA and YSLEER. The CDR3 is 16 amino acids. In DNA, the CDR3 is TGCGCCAGCAGCCAAGAGGCTAGCGGGGGGATAGATACGCAGTATTTT. It is translated as CASSQEASGGIDTQYF.

A few counts support this clonotype. The V gene is TRBV5-1, the J gene TRBJ2-2; TRBD1 agrees at 8 bases. This CDR3 is 15 amino acids long. In germline, CDR1 is SGHRS, CDR2 YFSETQ. The trim removed 4 bases at V and 0 bases at J, leaving 2 bases unmatched. CDR3 protein: CASSTDRANTGELFF. CDR3 nucleotides: TGCGCCAGCAGCACGGACAGGGCGAACACCGGGGAGCTGTTTTTT.